Sequencing of this T cell receptor beta chain was carried out in a study of Ad26.COV2.S vaccination and SARS-CoV-2 variants. Trimming removed 5 bases from V and 3 bases from J, with 24 bases in between. Per the germline V gene, CDR1 is LGHDT and CDR2 is YNNKEL (reference sequence). There are 18 residues in the CDR3. The sample's treatment: some 20 received Ad26.COV2.S at low or high dose, single or two shots; about 5 received placebo; per-sample allocation not given. Specimen acquisition occurred on day 63 following the initial vaccine or placebo injection. Profiled with immunoSEQ multiplex PCR; TCRdb holds only in-frame clones, not every one. Of 300,000 to 500,000 clones in the sample, around nine tenths were seen once.

The V gene is TRBV3-1 (or the pseudogene TRBV3-2), the J gene TRBJ2-3; possibly TRBD1 for D (6 bases). The receptor comes from a person between 18 and 60 years old who received the Ad26.COV2.S COVID-19 vaccine or a placebo. The sequences come from peripheral blood, collected in a trial of Ad26.COV2.S vaccine versus placebo. The CDR3 DNA is TGTGCCAGCAGCTCCCCTTTCAAACAGGGTCTTAGGACAGATACGCAGTATTTT. Protein: CASSSPFKQGLRTDTQYF.